These 24 T cell receptor beta chains came from one sample sequenced in a study of blood T cell repertoires in COVID-19. Profiled with immunoSEQ multiplex PCR; TCRdb holds only in-frame clones, not every one. The sample lists some 210,000 clones; over 80% were seen once. The sample was PBMCs or T cells enriched from blood (not recorded which). These receptors came from a man in his late teens or twenties with acute COVID-19.

Of note for this clone: Other DNA sequences within the sample encode an identical CDR3. The chain combines TRBV27 with TRBJ2-2, with D perhaps matching TRBD2 (7 bases). With 3 bases removed from V and 3 bases from J, the gap between germline ends came to 11 bases. The CDR3 runs to 15 residues. The V gene's germline CDR1 is MNHEY and CDR2 SMNVEV (reference sequence). CDR3 in amino acids: CASSLRGGDTGELFF. The CDR3 nucleotides read TGTGCCAGCAGTTTGAGAGGGGGGGACACCGGGGAGCTGTTTTTT.

This chain uses TRBV15 with TRBJ2-5, with D possibly being TRBD2 (6 bases). Trimming took off 5 bases at V and 9 bases at J, with 19 bases between the two ends. The CDR3 runs to 14 residues. Germline CDR1 reads LNHNV; CDR2 reads YYDKDF (reference sequence). This CDR3 reads CATSGSDGTGAQYF. In DNA, the CDR3 is TGTGCCACCAGCGGTTCGGACGGGACGGGGGCCCAGTACTTC.

The chain employs TRBV29-1 and TRBJ2-1, with 8 bases lining up with TRBD2. The CDR3 loop spans 21 amino acids. Per germline, CDR1 SQVTM and CDR2 ANQGSEA. J gave up 1 base and V 0 bases, and 20 bases lay outside the gene matches. In nucleotides, the CDR3 is TGCAGCGTTGAAGATCTTCTAAATCCACCCGGGGGGGTTGGTTCCTACAATGAGCAGTTCTTC. This translates into CSVEDLLNPPGGVGSYNEQFF.

The V call is TRBV19, the J call TRBJ2-7; a possible D gene is TRBD1 (5 bases). V was clipped by 3 bases and J by 5 bases, with 11 bases between them. The CDR3 has 13 residues. Looked up from germline, CDR1 is LNHDA and CDR2 is SQIVND (reference sequence). This CDR3 is CASSMAGPHEQYF. DNA of the CDR3: TGTGCCAGTAGTATGGCAGGGCCCCACGAGCAGTACTTC.

The gene calls are TRBV7-8 and TRBJ2-7; 10 nucleotides line up with TRBD2. The CDR3 is made up of 17 amino acids. V lost 2 bases and J lost 3; bases outside the gene matches: 10. Germline V gene lookup returns CDR1 SGHVS and CDR2 FQNEAQ. The CDR3 DNA reads as TGTGCCAGCAGCTTAAGGGGTACTAGCGGGACCAACTACGAGCAGTACTTC. Protein product: CASSLRGTSGTNYEQYF.

The CDR3 bases are TGTGCCAGCAGTTCCTTCGACAGGAGTGGAACTGAAGCTTTCTTT. It encodes CASSSFDRSGTEAFF. This chain connects TRBV28 to TRBJ1-1; TRBD1 might be the D (6 bases). Looked up from germline, CDR1 is MDHEN and CDR2 is SYDVKM. The V end lost 4 bases, the J end lost 5 bases, and 17 bases lay between the germline ends. This CDR3 has 15 residues. Based on the CDR3 plus reference TRBV28 and TRBJ1-1, the full variable domain is DVKVTQSSRYLVKRTGEKVFLECVQDMDHENMFWYRQDPGLGLRLIYFSYDVKMKEKGDIPEGYSVSREKKERFSLILESASTNQTSMYLCASSSFDRSGTEAFFGQGTRLTVV.

The rearrangement uses TRBV4-2 and TRBJ1-2; 12 positions agree with TRBD1. The CDR3 has 17 amino acids. In germline, CDR1 is LGHNA, CDR2 YNFKEQ. The trim removed 1 base at V and 6 bases at J, leaving 9 bases unmatched. This chain's CDR3 is CASSQVSAGQGADGYTF. The CDR3 nucleotides are TGTGCCAGCAGCCAAGTCTCGGCGGGACAGGGGGCAGATGGCTACACCTTC.

This clone showed up just a few times. J is TRBJ1-5 and V is TRBV12-3 or TRBV12-4; 9 bases agree with TRBD1. Trimming removed 1 base from V and 14 bases from J; junction bases left unmatched: 3. The CDR3 sequence is 12 residues long. CDR3 amino acids: CASSLGTGVEHF. The DNA for the CDR3 is TGTGCCAGCAGTTTAGGGACAGGGGTCGAGCATTTT.

V and J are TRBV28 and TRBJ2-2; 10 bases agree with TRBD2. The germline V gene encodes CDR1 MDHEN and CDR2 SYDVKM. The CDR3 runs 15 residues. Unmatched junction bases numbered 6, after V lost 4 bases and J lost 7 bases. CDR3 DNA: TGTGCCAGCAGTTCTAGCGGGAGTCCGGGCGGGGAGCTGTTTTTT. This gives the protein CASSSSGSPGGELFF. Full variable domain (remainder filled in from reference TRBV28 and TRBJ2-2): DVKVTQSSRYLVKRTGEKVFLECVQDMDHENMFWYRQDPGLGLRLIYFSYDVKMKEKGDIPEGYSVSREKKERFSLILESASTNQTSMYLCASSSSGSPGGELFFGEGSRLTVL.

The V call is TRBV28, the J call TRBJ1-1; 7 nucleotides match TRBD1. The germline CDR1 and CDR2 sequences are MDHEN and SYDVKM. The length of the CDR3 is 13 residues. V shed 7 bases, J shed 5 bases, and the junction held 7 bases outside the gene matches. CDR3 sequence reads: CASTPGGRTEAFF. In nucleotides, the CDR3 is TGTGCCAGCACCCCAGGGGGGAGGACTGAAGCTTTCTTT.

This clone appeared once. The rearrangement joins TRBV7-9 to TRBJ1-1; 7 bases fit TRBD1. The CDR3 has 16 amino acids. In germline, CDR1 is SEHNR, CDR2 FQNEAQ (reference sequence). V was clipped by 2 bases and J by 7 bases; unmatched bases: 13. CDR3: CASSLLAPGGLSEAFF. DNA for the CDR3: TGTGCCAGCAGCTTATTGGCCCCAGGGGGGTTGAGTGAAGCTTTCTTT.

V usage is TRBV5-8 and J usage is TRBJ1-6; unclear D gene. The CDR3 is 14 amino acids. V lost 4 bases, J lost 10 bases, and 15 bases lay in between. Germline values: CDR1 SGHTS, CDR2 YDEGEE. The CDR3 sequence: CASSRPGVGSPLHF. In nucleotides, the CDR3 is TGTGCCAGCAGCCGCCCCGGGGTAGGGTCACCCCTCCACTTT. Supplemented by reference TRBV5-8 and TRBJ1-6, the full variable domain reads EAGVTQSPTHLIKTRGQQATLRCSPISGHTSVYWYQQALGLGLQFLLWYDEGEERNRGNFPPRFSGRQFPNYSSELNVNALELEDSALYLCASSRPGVGSPLHFGNGTRLTVT.

The chain uses TRBV5-4 and TRBJ2-2; 8 nucleotides align to TRBD2. CDR3 length: 17 amino acids. J was trimmed by 2 bases and V by 4 bases; bases with no gene match: 10. Germline V gene sequence: CDR1 SGHNT, CDR2 YYREEE (reference sequence). CDR3 coding DNA: TGTGCCAGCAGCCCTGGGAGCGGGAGCCTTAACACCGGGGAGCTGTTTTTT. This sequence encodes CASSPGSGSLNTGELFF.

This clone was detected a few times. The CDR3 loop reads CASTQGASDTQYF. CDR3 nucleotides: TGTGCCAGTACGCAGGGGGCATCAGATACGCAGTATTTT. This chain connects TRBV19 to TRBJ2-3; 8 positions agree with TRBD1. The CDR3 length is 13 residues. After removal of 7 bases from V and 4 bases from J, the junction contained 4 bases not matched to a gene. CDR1 and CDR2 from the germline V gene are LNHDA and SQIVND (reference sequence).

This clone was seen more than once but under ten times. CDR3 amino acids: CASSLSGMGNQPQHF. The CDR3 DNA reads as TGTGCCAGCAGTTTATCCGGGATGGGCAATCAGCCCCAGCATTTT. V is TRBV27 and J is TRBJ1-5; D unclear. Trimming removed 0 bases from V and 2 bases from J, with 8 bases in between. CDR1 is MNHEY and CDR2 is SMNVEV in the germline V gene (reference sequence). The CDR3 is 15 amino acids.

J is TRBJ2-2 and V is TRBV10-3, with 11 positions matching TRBD2. Germline CDR1 is ENHRY and CDR2 is SYGVKD. J gave up 3 bases and V 6 bases, and 9 bases lay outside the gene matches. This CDR3 is built from 17 residues. DNA of the CDR3: TGTGCCATCAGGGGAACTAGCGGGAGTATCGACACCGGGGAGCTGTTTTTT. Encoded protein: CAIRGTSGSIDTGELFF.

The chain combines TRBV19 with TRBJ2-7; 8 bases are shared with TRBD1. This CDR3 is 12 amino acids long. V was clipped by 11 bases and J by 4 bases; unmatched bases: 7. CDR1 and CDR2 from the germline V gene are LNHDA and SQIVND (reference sequence). CDR3 bases: TGTGCCGCCGGGACAGGCATATACGAGCAGTACTTC. Translating gives CAAGTGIYEQYF. Complete variable domain (other parts from reference TRBV19 and TRBJ2-7): DGGITQSPKYLFRKEGQNVTLSCEQNLNHDAMYWYRQDPGQGLRLIYYSQIVNDFQKGDIAEGYSVSREKKESFPLTVTSAQKNPTAFYLCAAGTGIYEQYFGPGTRLTVT.

A single count supports this clone. The V call is TRBV7-2, the J call TRBJ2-2; D remains unclear. Germline assignment: CDR1 SGHTA and CDR2 FQGNSA. V lost 2 bases, J lost 1 base, and 8 bases lay in between. There are 15 residues in the CDR3. The CDR3 DNA sequence: TGTGCCAGCAGCTTATTAACAATGAACACCGGGGAGCTGTTTTTT. It translates to CASSLLTMNTGELFF.

This chain links TRBV4-1 with TRBJ1-1; 8 positions match TRBD1. The germline V gene encodes CDR1 MGHRA and CDR2 YSYEKL. The ends lost 4 bases at V and 1 base at J; junction bases unmatched: 8. This CDR3 has 16 amino acids. CDR3 DNA: TGCGCCAGCAGCCTAGCAGGGGGCGCTGGGAACACTGAAGCTTTCTTT. Protein: CASSLAGGAGNTEAFF.

V and J are TRBV28 and TRBJ2-1, with 10 bases matching TRBD2. Germline-derived CDR1 and CDR2 are MDHEN and SYDVKM. The length of the CDR3 is 15 residues. The ends lost 6 bases at V and 5 bases at J; junction bases unmatched: 7. The CDR3 protein is CASRRGLAVDNEQFF. The CDR3 DNA follows: TGTGCCAGCAGACGTGGACTAGCGGTCGACAATGAGCAGTTCTTC.

The J gene is TRBJ2-2, the V gene TRBV27; TRBD2 matches at 13 bases. The junction had 7 bases not matched to a gene; V was cut back by 3 bases and J by 3 bases. Germline loops: CDR1 MNHEY, CDR2 SMNVEV (reference sequence). The CDR3 extends over 18 amino acids. CDR3 nucleotides: TGTGCCAGCAGTTTGCGTCCACTAGCGGGAGGGTACACCGGGGAGCTGTTTTTT. Protein sequence: CASSLRPLAGGYTGELFF.

The count of this clone is one. J is TRBJ2-2 and V is TRBV9; D is ambiguous. CDR1 and CDR2 from the germline V gene are SGDLS and YYNGEE. The CDR3 length is 15 residues. Deletions cut 0 bases from V and 2 bases from J, with 8 bases between. Here the CDR3 DNA reads TGTGCCAGCAGCGTAGTCGACTCAAACACCGGGGAGCTGTTTTTT. Its protein is CASSVVDSNTGELFF.

This clone was picked up a small number of times. The V and J genes are TRBV24-1 and TRBJ1-2, with 10 bases identical to TRBD1. Losses at the gene ends were 3 bases for V and 7 bases for J; bases not matched to a gene: 7. The germline CDR1 and CDR2 sequences are KGHDR and SFDVKD. The CDR3 consists of 15 residues. The CDR3 DNA reads TGTGCCACCAGTGATCCCGGGACAGGGGCTGGTGGCTACACCTTC. It codes for CATSDPGTGAGGYTF.

This chain links TRBV3-1 (or the pseudogene TRBV3-2) with TRBJ2-6; TRBD1 might be the D (5 bases). CDR1 is LGHDT, CDR2 YNNKEL, per germline (reference sequence). This CDR3 contains 16 residues. V gave up 0 bases and J gave up 0 bases, with 6 bases separating them. CDR3 loop: CASSQDRGSGANVLTF. CDR3 DNA sequence: TGTGCCAGCAGCCAAGATAGGGGCTCTGGGGCCAACGTCCTGACTTTC.